Each of the 15 T cell receptor beta chains below was sequenced from the same sample in a study of blood T cell repertoires in COVID-19. Repertoires were generated with immunoSEQ multiplex PCR, while TCRdb's copy carries only in-frame clones and drops some. This table holds roughly 240,000 clones, roughly 86% found once. Input material: PBMCs or T cells enriched from blood (not recorded which). The receptors stem from a woman in her twenties or thirties with acute COVID-19.

This chain uses TRBV7-9 with TRBJ1-5, with no clear D. Trimming shortened V by 4 bases and J by 4 bases, and 14 bases separated the two germline ends. This CDR3 region has 15 residues. The V gene's germline CDR1 is SEHNR and CDR2 FQNEAQ (reference sequence). This CDR3 is CASSSLPEDNQPQHF. CDR3 bases: TGTGCCAGCAGCTCCCTTCCGGAGGATAATCAGCCCCAGCATTTT.

The rearrangement links TRBV9 to TRBJ2-1; D might be TRBD1 (6 bases). The germline gives CDR1 SGDLS, CDR2 YYNGEE. V lost 4 bases and J 4 bases, leaving 15 bases between the germline ends. The CDR3 covers 15 residues. The DNA for the CDR3 is TGTGCCAGCAGCCGAGACAGGTTGGGGTACAATGAGCAGTTCTTC. Amino acid sequence: CASSRDRLGYNEQFF.

The chain couples TRBV7-8 to TRBJ1-5; tentative D call: TRBD1 (6 bases). This CDR3 comprises 15 residues. V was pared by 5 bases and J by 0 bases, with 11 bases between. From germline, CDR1 is SGHVS and CDR2 FQNEAQ. This CDR3 reads CASSLGQNSNQPQHF. The CDR3 nucleotides read TGTGCCAGCAGCCTCGGACAGAATAGCAATCAGCCCCAGCATTTT.

The chain has TRBV11-2 and TRBJ2-7; 7 nucleotides align to TRBD1. Germline V gives CDR1 SGHAT, CDR2 FQNNGV. Germline trimming cut 4 bases from V and 4 bases from J; bases unmatched to any gene: 4. This CDR3 contains 13 residues. The CDR3 protein is CASSSFRGYEQYF. The DNA for the CDR3 is TGTGCCAGCAGCTCGTTCAGGGGGTACGAGCAGTACTTC.

The chain employs TRBV3-1 (or the pseudogene TRBV3-2) and TRBJ1-1; the D is unclear. The germline V gene encodes CDR1 LGHDT and CDR2 YNNKEL (reference sequence). The CDR3 consists of 13 residues. V shed 5 bases and J shed 1 base, with 8 bases lying between them. The CDR3 loop is CASSWRGNTEAFF. CDR3 DNA: TGTGCCAGCAGCTGGCGGGGGAACACTGAAGCTTTCTTT.

This clone was found once. The CDR3 region has the DNA TGTGCCAGCAGTACGGTACAGGGGGCAAATCAGCCCCAGCATTTT. It codes for CASSTVQGANQPQHF. The chain has TRBV27 and TRBJ1-5; 9 bases are a match to TRBD1. The length of the CDR3 is 15 residues. The V segment lost 5 bases and the J segment 4 bases; nucleotides outside the gene matches: 6. Germline V gives CDR1 MNHEY, CDR2 SMNVEV (reference sequence).

V is TRBV9 and J is TRBJ1-5, with D perhaps matching TRBD1 (6 bases). Germline V lookup: CDR1 SGDLS, CDR2 YYNGEE. The germline V and J ends were trimmed by 3 bases and 0 bases, with 7 bases remaining between them. The CDR3 sequence is 14 residues long. CDR3 coding DNA: TGTGCCAGCAGCGCGGACAGTAGCAATCAGCCCCAGCATTTT. The encoded protein is CASSADSSNQPQHF.

The CDR3 bases are TGTGCCAGCAGCCCCGGACAGGGGACGCACTATGGCTACACCTTC. Protein sequence: CASSPGQGTHYGYTF. This chain joins TRBV11-1 and TRBJ1-2; the match to TRBD1 covers 9 bases. V shed 5 bases and J 3 bases; nucleotides not matched to a gene: 7. Germline loops: CDR1 SGHAT, CDR2 FQDESV (reference sequence). This CDR3 comprises 15 residues.

Written as DNA, the CDR3 is TGCAGTGCTAGTACACAGGTTAATTATAATTCACCCCTCCACTTT. It is translated as CSASTQVNYNSPLHF. The rearrangement links TRBV20-1 to TRBJ1-6, with a weak D call TRBD1 (5 bases). The germline gives CDR1 DFQATT, CDR2 SNEGSKA (reference sequence). V gave up 3 bases and J gave up 4 bases, with 13 bases separating them. CDR3 length equals 15 residues.

The J gene is TRBJ2-7, the V gene TRBV5-4, with D perhaps TRBD2 (6 bases). This CDR3 has 13 residues. Germline V gives CDR1 SGHNT, CDR2 YYREEE (reference sequence). Trimming removed 3 bases at V and 5 bases at J, with 12 bases between. CDR3 sequence reads: CASSWDLNDEQYF. The CDR3 DNA sequence: TGTGCCAGCAGCTGGGACTTAAATGACGAGCAGTACTTC.

The gene calls are TRBV15 and TRBJ1-4; D unresolved. V shed 0 bases and J shed 5 bases, with 10 bases lying between them. This CDR3 has 15 residues. Germline V CDR1 and CDR2: LNHNV, YYDKDF (reference sequence). In nucleotides, the CDR3 is TGTGCCACCAGCAGAGATTGGCAGTTAAATGAAAAACTGTTTTTT. Its translation is CATSRDWQLNEKLFF.

This rearrangement joins TRBV7-2 to TRBJ1-2, with 11 bases matching TRBD1. Germline assignment: CDR1 SGHTA and CDR2 FQGNSA. J was trimmed by 2 bases and V by 4 bases; bases with no gene match: 9. There are 17 residues in the CDR3. Here the CDR3 DNA reads TGTGCCAGCAGCTACTTTAGGACAGGGGGCAAAAACTATGGCTACACCTTC. Its protein product is CASSYFRTGGKNYGYTF.

The rearrangement joins TRBV7-9 to TRBJ1-2, with a tentative D call TRBD1 (5 bases). Trimming pared 1 base from V and 7 bases from J, leaving 16 bases between. The V gene's germline CDR1 is SEHNR and CDR2 FQNEAQ (reference sequence). This CDR3 spans 15 amino acids. The CDR3 DNA reads TGTGCCAGCAGCTTAGAGGCCCAGGGAATGGGTGGCTACACCTTC. It encodes CASSLEAQGMGGYTF.

CDR3 sequence (DNA): TGCGCCAGCAGCGGAGAGACAGGGGAGAACACTGAAGCTTTCTTT. It codes for CASSGETGENTEAFF. The V and J genes are TRBV5-1 and TRBJ1-1; TRBD1 matches 8 bases. This CDR3 has 15 residues. The ends lost 4 bases at V and 1 base at J; junction bases unmatched: 6. Germline CDR1 and CDR2: SGHRS and YFSETQ. Supplemented by reference TRBV5-1 and TRBJ1-1, the full variable domain reads KAGVTQTPRYLIKTRGQQVTLSCSPISGHRSVSWYQQTPGQGLQFLFEYFSETQRNKGNFPGRFSGRQFSNSRSEMNVSTLELGDSALYLCASSGETGENTEAFFGQGTRLTVV.

The chain recombines TRBV5-6 with TRBJ1-2; D not certain. This CDR3 is 12 amino acids long. Germline V gene lookup returns CDR1 SGHDT and CDR2 YYEEEE. Trimming cost V 2 bases and J 7 bases, with 9 bases left between them. The CDR3 coding sequence is TGTGCCAGCAGCTTCGAGAGGCGTGGCTACACCTTC. This codes for CASSFERRGYTF.